What follows describes a single TCR beta chain. Its antigen is currently unknown. The data originate from a study of resident and recirculating memory T cells in vitiligo. General study findings and limits: No unique dominant TCR clone was found in vitiligo lesions.

TCRdb keeps only in-frame clones here, not all; method: immunoSEQ multiplex PCR. The sample yields 70,000 to 75,000 clones, 80% to 95% seen once. The clonotype comes from a male donor with vitiligo. The material sequenced was blood.

The CDR3 protein is CASSLGTTRGAEQYF. DNA of the CDR3: TGTGCCAGCAGCTTAGGGACTACAAGAGGGGCCGAGCAGTACTTC. The rearrangement uses TRBV7-2 and TRBJ2-7; D possibly corresponds to TRBD2 (6 bases). There are 15 residues in the CDR3. Between the trimmed V and J ends, which lost 1 base and 6 bases, there was a span of 16 bases. Germline V lookup: CDR1 SGHTA, CDR2 FQGNSA.